The clone carrying this T cell receptor (beta chain) was counted only a few times. Its antigen is as yet unknown. There are 11 residues in the CDR3. Trimming cost V 10 bases and J 4 bases, with 10 bases left between them. CDR1 is MNHEY, CDR2 SVGAGI, per germline. This sample is drawn from a study of cytomegalovirus exposure and HLA in healthy donors. Study-level points and caveats: In a later analysis, first-cohort TCR clusters were found to tend to co-occur in the approximately 120 validation repertoires. Researchers catalogued approximately 160 TCR beta chains as cytomegalovirus-associated.

Data came from immunoSEQ multiplex PCR; TCRdb stores just in-frame clones and leaves some out. The data contain 65,000 to 90,000 clones, 85% to 95% of them singletons. While the first cohort had 700 or so subjects, the donors belonged to the separate validation cohort of 120 subjects. This receptor was identified in a man between 18 and 29 years old in good health and CMV-seronegative. Sequenced material: PBMCs. The chain is built from TRBV6-5 and TRBJ1-2, with D perhaps TRBD1 (5 bases). CDR3 nucleotides: TGTGCCACCACGCAGGGCTATGGCTACACCTTC. It yields the protein CATTQGYGYTF.